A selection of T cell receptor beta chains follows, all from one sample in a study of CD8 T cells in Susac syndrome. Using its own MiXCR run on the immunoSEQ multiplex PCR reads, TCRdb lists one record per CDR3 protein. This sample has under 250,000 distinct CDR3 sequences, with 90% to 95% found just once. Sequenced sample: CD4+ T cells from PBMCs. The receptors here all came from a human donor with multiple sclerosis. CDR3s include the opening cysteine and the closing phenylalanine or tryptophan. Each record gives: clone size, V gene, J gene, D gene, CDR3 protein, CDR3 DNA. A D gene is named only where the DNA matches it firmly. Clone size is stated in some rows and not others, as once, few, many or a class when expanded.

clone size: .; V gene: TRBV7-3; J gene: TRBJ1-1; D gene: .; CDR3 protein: CASSLFMNTEAFF; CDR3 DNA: TGTGCCAGCAGCTTATTCATGAACACTGAAGCTTTCTTT
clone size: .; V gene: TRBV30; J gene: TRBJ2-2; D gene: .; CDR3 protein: CATRPLIGSYGELFF; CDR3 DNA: TGTGCTACGAGACCCCTGATCGGGTCCTACGGGGAGCTGTTTTTT
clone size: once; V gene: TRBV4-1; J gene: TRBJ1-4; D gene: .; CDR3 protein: CASSQVPGAREKLFF; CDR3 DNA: TGCGCCAGCAGCCAAGTTCCGGGGGCACGTGAAAAACTGTTTTTT
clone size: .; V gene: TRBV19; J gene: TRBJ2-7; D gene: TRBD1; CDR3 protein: CASSTGQGIGEQYF; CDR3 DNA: TGTGCCAGTAGTACAGGACAGGGAATTGGCGAGCAGTACTTC
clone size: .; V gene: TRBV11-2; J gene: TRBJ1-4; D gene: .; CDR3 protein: CASSPAGAGMFF; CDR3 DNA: TGTGCCAGCAGCCCTGCGGGAGCCGGGATGTTTTTT
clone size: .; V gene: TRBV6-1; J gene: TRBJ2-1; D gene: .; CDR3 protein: CASSELLSRQLSSYNEQFF; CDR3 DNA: TGTGCCAGCAGTGAACTCCTTTCCAGGCAACTTAGCTCCTACAATGAGCAGTTCTTC
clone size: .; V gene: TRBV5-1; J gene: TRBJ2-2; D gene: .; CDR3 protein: CASSLEDISNTGELFF; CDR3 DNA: TGCGCCAGCAGCTTGGAGGACATCTCGAACACCGGGGAGCTGTTTTTT
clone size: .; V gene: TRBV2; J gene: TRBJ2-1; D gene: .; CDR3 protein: CASNRDTIINEQFF; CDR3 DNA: TGTGCCAGCAACCGGGACACTATTATCAATGAGCAGTTCTTC
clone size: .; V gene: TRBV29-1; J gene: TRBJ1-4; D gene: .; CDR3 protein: CSVAGQDNEKLFF; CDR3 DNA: TGCAGCGTTGCCGGGCAAGACAATGAAAAACTGTTTTTT
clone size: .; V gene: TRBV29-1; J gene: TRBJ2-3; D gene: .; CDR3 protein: CSVEVGRSSNTDTQYF; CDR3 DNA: TGCAGCGTTGAAGTCGGCAGGTCTTCCAACACAGATACGCAGTATTTT
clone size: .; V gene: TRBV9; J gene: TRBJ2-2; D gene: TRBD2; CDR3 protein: CASSAGTSGSLRGRTGELFF; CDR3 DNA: TGTGCCAGCAGCGCTGGGACTAGCGGGAGCCTCCGGGGTCGGACCGGGGAGCTGTTTTTT
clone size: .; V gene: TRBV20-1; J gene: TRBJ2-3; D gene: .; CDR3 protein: CSAGTGTSAADTQYF; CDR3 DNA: TGCAGTGCTGGGACAGGGACTAGCGCTGCAGATACGCAGTATTTT
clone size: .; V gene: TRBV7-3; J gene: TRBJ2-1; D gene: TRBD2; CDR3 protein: CASSFIGTSGPSSYNEQFF; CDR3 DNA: TGTGCCAGCAGCTTTATCGGGACTAGCGGGCCCAGCTCCTACAATGAGCAGTTCTTC
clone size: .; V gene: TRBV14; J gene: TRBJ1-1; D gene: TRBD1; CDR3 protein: CASSQTGTNTEAFF; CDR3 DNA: TGTGCCAGCAGCCAGACAGGGACGAACACTGAAGCTTTCTTT
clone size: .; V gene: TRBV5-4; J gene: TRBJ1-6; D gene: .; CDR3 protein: CASSRESYNSPLHF; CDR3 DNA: TGTGCCAGCAGTCGGGAATCCTATAATTCACCCCTCCACTTT
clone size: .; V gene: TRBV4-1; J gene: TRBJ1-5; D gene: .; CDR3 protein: CASSQGPSNQPQHF; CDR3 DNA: TGCGCCAGCAGCCAAGGGCCGAGCAATCAGCCCCAGCATTTT
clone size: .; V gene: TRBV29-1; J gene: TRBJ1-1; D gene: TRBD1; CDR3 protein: CSGQNRGTEAFF; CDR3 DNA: TGCAGCGGACAAAACAGGGGGACTGAAGCTTTCTTT